The sequence of this T cell receptor beta chain was determined in a study of T cell repertoires in aging, cancer and after chemotherapy. Study-wide context: Donor ages fell into six groups from 30 or younger up to 70 or older. The whole study produced a dataset of millions of TCR reads.

The table lists this clonotype with a few counts. The antigen is unknown. Germline V CDR1 and CDR2: LNHDA, SQIVND (reference sequence). V was clipped by 3 bases and J by 7 bases, with 12 bases between them. The CDR3 extends over 14 amino acids. A mixed TRB-A/B primer pool amplified rearranged TRB by multiplex touch-down PCR. Via MiXCR, TCRdb re-called the multiplex PCR reads, giving one row per CDR3 protein. The top ten hold 6.5% to 9% of the sample, which has 9,500 to 13,000 distinct CDR3 sequences, roughly 40% seen once. Amplification of TCR beta used genomic DNA extracted from peripheral blood. Whole-study results and caveats: Age-matched healthy donors had significantly more diverse, less clonal blood TCR repertoires than untreated cancer patients. In each cancer cohort, median generation probability increased across chemotherapy, suggesting thymic output rebounded.

The chain combines TRBV19 with TRBJ1-4; no clear D. Sequencing was carried out using blood. The receptor comes from a human donor in good health. CDR3 nucleotides: TGTGCCAGTAGTATGGAAGGGAGAAGTGAAAAACTGTTTTTT. Translated, it gives CASSMEGRSEKLFF.